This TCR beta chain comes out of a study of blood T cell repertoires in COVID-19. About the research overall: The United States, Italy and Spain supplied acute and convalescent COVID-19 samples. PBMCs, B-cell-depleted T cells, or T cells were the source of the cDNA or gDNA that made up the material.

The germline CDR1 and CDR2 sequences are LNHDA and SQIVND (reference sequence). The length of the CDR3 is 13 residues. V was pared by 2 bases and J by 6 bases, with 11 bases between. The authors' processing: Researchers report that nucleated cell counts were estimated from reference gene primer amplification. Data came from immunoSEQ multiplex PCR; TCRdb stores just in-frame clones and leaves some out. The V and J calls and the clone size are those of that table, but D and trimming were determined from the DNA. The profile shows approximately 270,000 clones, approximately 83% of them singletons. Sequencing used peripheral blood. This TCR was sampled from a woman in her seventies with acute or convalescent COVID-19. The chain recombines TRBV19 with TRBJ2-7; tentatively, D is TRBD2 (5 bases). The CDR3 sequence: CASSIWEGGEQYF. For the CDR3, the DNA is TGTGCCAGTAGTATATGGGAAGGAGGCGAGCAGTACTTC.